Listed below are T cell receptor beta chains from one sample, sequenced in a study of graft-versus-host responses after intestinal transplantation. Produced via immunoSEQ multiplex PCR; TCRdb's table is partial and in-frame only. The sample consists of about 54,000 clones, about 89% of them appearing once. Sequences were derived from PBMCs, sampled more than 650 days after intestinal transplant. The source of these receptors is a human patient who received an intestinal transplant, so some T cells may come from the graft donor. CDR3s include the opening cysteine and the closing phenylalanine or tryptophan. A D gene is named only where the DNA matches it firmly. Clone size is not always given. Where it is, it says once, few, many or a class for expanded clones.

D gene	J gene	clone size	V gene	CDR3 DNA	CDR3 protein
NA	TRBJ1-2	once	TRBV6-5	TGTGCCAGCAGTGTCAGCTATGGCTACACCTTC	CASSVSYGYTF
NA	TRBJ1-5	NA	TRBV4-2	TGTGCCAGCAGCCAAGATCACCCGGGGGCGGGGTGGCCCCAGCATTTT	CASSQDHPGAGWPQHF
TRBD2	TRBJ2-5	NA	TRBV25-1	TGTGCCAGCAGTCTGGGACTAGCGCGAAACCAAGAGACCCAGTACTTC	CASSLGLARNQETQYF
NA	TRBJ2-1	NA	TRBV5-6	TGTGCCAGCAGCTTGCCGGGCCGGGGGTACTACAATGAGCAGTTCTTC	CASSLPGRGYYNEQFF
NA	TRBJ2-3	NA	TRBV30	TGTGCCTGGAGTACCCGGGACTTGCAATATTTT	CAWSTRDLQYF
TRBD2	TRBJ2-5	NA	TRBV5-6	TGTGCCAGCAGCTTGGGACTAGCGGGGGGAGGTAGGGAGACCCAGTACTTC	CASSLGLAGGGRETQYF
NA	TRBJ2-7	NA	TRBV27	TGTGCCAGCAGCCTAAGACCGAGCAAGGGCTCCTACGAGCAGTACTTC	CASSLRPSKGSYEQYF
NA	TRBJ1-3	once	TRBV7-6	TGTGCCAGCAGCTTGACAGTGGGAAACACCATATATTTT	CASSLTVGNTIYF
NA	TRBJ2-3	NA	TRBV19	TGTGCCAGTAGACCGTATAGCACAGATACGCAGTATTTT	CASRPYSTDTQYF
NA	TRBJ2-5	NA	TRBV5-1	TGCGCCAGCAGCTTGGGTTTTAGACCACAAGAGACCCAGTACTTC	CASSLGFRPQETQYF
TRBD2	TRBJ2-5	NA	TRBV27	TGTGCCAGCAGTTTAATTGCGGGAGATCAGGAGACCCAGTACTTC	CASSLIAGDQETQYF
TRBD2	TRBJ2-1	NA	TRBV7-2	TGTGCCAGCAGCTTAGGAGGGGGGCGGACTAGCGATGAGCAGTTCTTC	CASSLGGGRTSDEQFF
NA	TRBJ2-3	NA	TRBV7-9	TGTGCCAGCAGCTACCCAAACCGGAGAGATACGCAGTATTTT	CASSYPNRRDTQYF
TRBD1	TRBJ2-5	once	TRBV4-1	TGCGCCAGCAGCCATGCCGGGACAGGGGGCGAGACCCAGTACTTC	CASSHAGTGGETQYF
TRBD2	TRBJ2-1	NA	TRBV7-3	TGTGCCAGCAGCTTATTAGCTAGCGGTTCCTACAATGAGCAGTTCTTC	CASSLLASGSYNEQFF